This paragraph covers one T cell receptor (beta chain) sequence. Its target is not known. This CDR3 contains 13 residues. V was pared by 9 bases and J by 0 bases, with 3 bases of the junction left unmatched. Germline V gene lookup returns CDR1 ENHRY and CDR2 SYGVKD. The data were taken from a study of beta chain features in type 1 diabetes. Across the study: There was similarity between patients and healthy donors in age, gender and cell yields.

The study's findings and limits: For Type 1 diabetes patients, all four CD4+ subsets carried TCRB CDR3s that were moderately but significantly shorter. Patients with type 1 diabetes showed fewer VDJ junction insertions and more deletions.

Reverse transcription of all isolated RNA meant that expressed TCRB transcripts were sequenced. Naive, central memory and regulatory T cell samples came to a mean of roughly 3.9 million reads. Clones were sequenced by immunoSEQ multiplex PCR, and TCRdb holds only the in-frame ones, with some missing. The sample holds 250,000 to 300,000 clones, roughly an eighth seen once. The sequence was obtained from a man younger than 40 with type 1 diabetes. Material: naive CD4+ T cells from blood. The V and J genes are TRBV10-3 and TRBJ2-3, with 7 positions matching TRBD1. This CDR3 is CAIKQGSTDTQYF. The CDR3 nucleotides are TGTGCCATTAAACAGGGGAGCACAGATACGCAGTATTTT.